The 25 T cell receptor beta chains listed next were all sequenced from one sample in a study of cytomegalovirus exposure and HLA in healthy donors. The PCR contained 60 Vbeta and 13 Jbeta primers. Only in-frame clones appear in the TCRdb table, and some are missing; sequencing was by immunoSEQ multiplex PCR. Of about 150,000 clones listed, around 75% are singletons. Source material: PBMCs. These TCRs come from a man aged 40-55 years in good health and CMV-seronegative.

The CDR3 protein is CASSSPGIGAEAFF. The DNA of the CDR3 is TGCGCCAGCAGCAGCCCAGGGATTGGGGCTGAAGCTTTCTTT. This rearrangement joins TRBV5-1 to TRBJ1-1; possibly TRBD1 for D (5 bases). This CDR3 spans 14 amino acids. Germline V gene data show CDR1 as SGHRS and CDR2 as YFSETQ. V was shortened by 4 bases and J by 6 bases, with 16 bases between the two germline ends.

V and J are TRBV7-2 and TRBJ1-1, with D maybe TRBD1 (6 bases). There are 13 residues in the CDR3. V lost 5 bases, J lost 5 bases, and 12 bases lay in between. Germline V CDR1 and CDR2: SGHTA, FQGNSA. The CDR3 DNA sequence: TGTGCCAGCAGCACACAGGGAGAGACTGAAGCTTTCTTT. Translated, it gives CASSTQGETEAFF. The variable domain in full, completed from reference TRBV7-2 and TRBJ1-1, reads GAGVSQSPSNKVTEKGKDVELRCDPISGHTALYWYRQSLGQGLEFLIYFQGNSAPDKSGLPSDRFSAERTGGSVSTLTIQRTQQEDSAVYLCASSTQGETEAFFGQGTRLTVV.

This clone was counted between two and nine times. The chain uses TRBV5-8 and TRBJ1-5; TRBD1 aligns across 8 bases. The CDR3 is 16 amino acids. From germline, CDR1 is SGHTS and CDR2 YDEGEE. Trimming cost V 4 bases and J 1 base; bases outside gene matches: 7. Here the CDR3 DNA reads TGTGCCAGCAGCGAGACAGGGGCCGGGAGCAATCAGCCCCAGCATTTT. It codes for CASSETGAGSNQPQHF.

The chain is built from TRBV14 and TRBJ2-7, with 7 nucleotides matching TRBD1. The J segment lost 4 bases and the V segment lost 6 bases, leaving 24 bases of the junction unmatched. The germline CDR1 and CDR2 sequences are SGHDN and FVKESK. This CDR3 comprises 19 residues. This chain's CDR3 is CASRPSDRSGTGTQYEQYF. The CDR3 coding sequence is TGTGCCAGCAGGCCCTCGGACAGGAGCGGAACCGGGACCCAGTACGAGCAGTACTTC.

The rearrangement joins TRBV11-3 to TRBJ2-5; D possibly corresponds to TRBD2 (7 bases). The J call is in doubt because the DNA end fits TRBJ2-7 better. This CDR3 contains 15 residues. The germline V gene has CDR1 SGHNT and CDR2 YENEEA. CDR3 nucleotide sequence: TGTGCCAGCAGCCAGGGGAGGGACATCTTATACGAGCAGTACTTC. As protein: CASSQGRDILYEQYF.

The rearrangement links TRBV7-2 to TRBJ2-5, with 10 nucleotides matching TRBD2. This CDR3 is 16 amino acids long. The J segment lost 4 bases and the V segment lost 5 bases, leaving 10 bases of the junction unmatched. CDR1 and CDR2 (germline): SGHTA, FQGNSA. For the CDR3, the DNA is TGTGCCAGCAGCCCCGGACCTAGCGGGAGTAGAGAGACCCAGTACTTC. Amino acid sequence: CASSPGPSGSRETQYF.

The rearrangement joins TRBV30 to TRBJ1-4; D is unresolved. Between the trimmed V and J ends, which lost 5 bases and 8 bases, there was a span of 15 bases. Germline CDR1 GTSNPN, CDR2 SVGIG (reference sequence). This CDR3 is 13 amino acids long. The CDR3 loop is CAWESGHGEKLFF. The CDR3 DNA sequence: TGTGCCTGGGAGAGCGGCCACGGCGAAAAACTGTTTTTT. The entire variable domain, with the rest obtained from reference TRBV30 and TRBJ1-4, is as follows: SQTIHQWPATLVQPVGSPLSLECTVEGTSNPNLYWYRQAAGRGLQLLFYSVGIGQISSEVPQNLSASRPQDRQFILSSKKLLLSDSGFYLCAWESGHGEKLFFGSGTQLSVL.

The chain carries TRBV19 and TRBJ2-7; 9 nucleotides align to TRBD1. V lost 6 bases and J lost 1; bases outside the gene matches: 7. CDR1 is LNHDA, CDR2 SQIVND, per germline (reference sequence). CDR3 length: 15 residues. CDR3 nucleotides: TGTGCCAGTAGAGGGACAGGGCGAAGTTCCTACGAGCAGTACTTC. Protein product: CASRGTGRSSYEQYF. Full variable domain (rest looked up from reference TRBV19 and TRBJ2-7): DGGITQSPKYLFRKEGQNVTLSCEQNLNHDAMYWYRQDPGQGLRLIYYSQIVNDFQKGDIAEGYSVSREKKESFPLTVTSAQKNPTAFYLCASRGTGRSSYEQYFGPGTRLTVT.

The genes are TRBV25-1 and TRBJ2-1; 10 bases align to TRBD2. V lost 5 bases and J lost 8; bases outside the gene matches: 12. The CDR3 sequence is 16 residues long. Germline CDR1 and CDR2: MGHDK and SYGVNS. The CDR3 bases are TGTGCCAGCAGTACGACTAGCGGGCTCCGGGGGGATGAGCAGTTCTTC. Its translation: CASSTTSGLRGDEQFF.

The rearrangement joins TRBV11-3 to TRBJ2-1; 9 bases align to TRBD2. V lost 4 bases, J lost 6 bases, and 10 bases stayed unmatched. The CDR3 has 16 residues. CDR1 and CDR2 (germline): SGHNT, YENEEA. CDR3: CASSYLAGAVGNEQFF. CDR3 sequence (DNA): TGTGCCAGCAGCTACTTAGCGGGAGCGGTGGGCAATGAGCAGTTCTTC.

The chain links TRBV11-3 to TRBJ2-7; 7 bases map to TRBD1. Germline loops: CDR1 SGHNT, CDR2 YENEEA. Germline trimming cut 1 base from V and 3 bases from J; bases unmatched to any gene: 6. The CDR3 runs 15 residues. The CDR3 DNA follows: TGTGCCAGCAGCTTAGGGGCGACAGGGAACTACGAGCAGTACTTC. Translated: CASSLGATGNYEQYF. The whole variable domain, filled in from reference TRBV11-3 and TRBJ2-7, reads EAGVVQSPRYKIIEKKQPVAFWCNPISGHNTLYWYLQNLGQGPELLIRYENEEAVDDSQLPKDRFSAERLKGVDSTLKIQPAELGDSAVYLCASSLGATGNYEQYFGPGTRLTVT.

The chain couples TRBV12-5 to TRBJ2-7; no definite D call. V lost 0 bases, J lost 7 bases, and 16 bases lay in between. The CDR3 has 15 residues. Germline V CDR1 and CDR2: LGHNT, FRNRAP. The CDR3 DNA reads TGTGCTAGTGGTTTGGTACCAGGCCCCCCGTTTGAGCAGTACTTC. This sequence encodes CASGLVPGPPFEQYF.

The rearrangement joins TRBV5-1 to TRBJ2-7; TRBD2 agrees at 10 bases. The CDR3 length is 15 residues. V lost 4 bases to trimming and J lost 2 bases; unmatched junction nucleotides: 6. CDR1 and CDR2 (germline): SGHRS, YFSETQ. The CDR3 reads CASSELAGHTYEQYF. CDR3 DNA: TGCGCCAGCAGCGAACTAGCGGGACACACCTACGAGCAGTACTTC.

V is TRBV10-3 and J is TRBJ1-1, with D possibly being TRBD1 (5 bases). CDR1 is ENHRY and CDR2 is SYGVKD in the germline V gene. There are 15 residues in the CDR3. The V end lost 5 bases, the J end lost 5 bases, and 18 bases lay between the germline ends. CDR3 loop: CAISRQKQGGTEAFF. CDR3 bases: TGTGCCATCAGTCGGCAAAAGCAGGGTGGGACTGAAGCTTTCTTT.

This clone was seen a single time. The CDR3 loop reads CASGSRTDAYEQYF. The CDR3 nucleotides are TGTGCCAGCGGGAGCCGGACGGACGCCTACGAGCAGTACTTC. The V and J genes are TRBV6-1 and TRBJ2-7, with D possibly matching TRBD2 (5 bases). The CDR3 is made up of 14 amino acids. Germline V gives CDR1 MNHNS, CDR2 SASEGT. Between the trimmed V and J ends, which lost 8 bases and 2 bases, there was a span of 16 bases.

J is TRBJ2-2 and V is TRBV7-2; D unclear. Trimming shortened V by 1 base and J by 2 bases, and 17 bases separated the two germline ends. The CDR3 spans 18 residues. Germline CDR1 SGHTA, CDR2 FQGNSA. CDR3 DNA sequence: TGTGCCAGCAGCTTAGACTCGTTGGGCAACACAAACACCGGGGAGCTGTTTTTT. Amino acids: CASSLDSLGNTNTGELFF.

This clone was found a few times. The chain employs TRBV7-3 and TRBJ1-2, with TRBD1 matching 8 bases. The CDR3 consists of 14 residues. Germline V gene data show CDR1 as SGHTA and CDR2 as FQGTGA. The junction had 6 bases not matched to a gene; V was cut back by 2 bases and J by 7 bases. This CDR3 is CASSLQAGGGGYTF. CDR3 bases: TGTGCCAGCAGCTTACAGGCAGGGGGCGGTGGCTACACCTTC.

CDR3 loop: CASSRDREKLFF. CDR3 in DNA: TGCGCCAGCAGCCGGGACAGGGAAAAACTGTTTTTT. V gene TRBV4-1 combines with J gene TRBJ1-4; 8 bases map to TRBD1. The V and J ends lost 4 bases and 8 bases, in that order; junction bases with no gene match: 0. The CDR3 totals 12 residues. Germline V gives CDR1 MGHRA, CDR2 YSYEKL.

The chain combines TRBV5-6 with TRBJ1-2, with D maybe TRBD1 (6 bases). Germline-derived CDR1 and CDR2 are SGHDT and YYEEEE. V was shortened by 3 bases and J by 12 bases, with 12 bases between the two germline ends. The CDR3 covers 11 residues. Here the CDR3 DNA reads TGTGCCAGCAGCTCGGGGGGGGGCAACACCTTC. This translates into CASSSGGGNTF.

The rearrangement joins TRBV11-2 to TRBJ2-6; perhaps TRBD1 as D (5 bases). Trimming removed 6 bases at V and 0 bases at J, with 9 bases between. This CDR3 contains 15 residues. Looked up from germline, CDR1 is SGHAT and CDR2 is FQNNGV. The chain's CDR3 is CASRPGFSGANVLTF. CDR3 DNA: TGTGCCAGCAGGCCAGGGTTCTCTGGGGCCAACGTCCTGACTTTC. Full variable domain (outside the CDR3, taken from reference TRBV11-2 and TRBJ2-6): EAGVAQSPRYKIIEKRQSVAFWCNPISGHATLYWYQQILGQGPKLLIQFQNNGVVDDSQLPKDRFSAERLKGVDSTLKIQPAKLEDSAVYLCASRPGFSGANVLTFGAGSRLTVL.

The chain joins TRBV29-1 to TRBJ2-7; 9 positions agree with TRBD2. With 6 bases clipped from V and 1 base from J, the junction kept 7 bases outside the gene matches. The length of the CDR3 is 14 residues. Germline V gene sequence: CDR1 SQVTM, CDR2 ANQGSEA. The CDR3 bases are TGCAGCGTGGGGGCTAGCGGGGAATCCTACGAGCAGTACTTC. This sequence encodes CSVGASGESYEQYF.

The chain combines TRBV6-1 with TRBJ2-5; TRBD2 agrees at 10 bases. Germline V gene lookup returns CDR1 MNHNS and CDR2 SASEGT. CDR3 size: 15 residues. With V trimmed by 3 bases and J by 5 bases, 6 bases remained unmatched. For the CDR3, the DNA is TGTGCCAGCAGTGACCAGCGGGGGGGGCGGGAGACCCAGTACTTC. It encodes CASSDQRGGRETQYF.

The rearrangement uses TRBV5-1 and TRBJ2-7; D perhaps matches TRBD2 (6 bases). Germline V lookup: CDR1 SGHRS, CDR2 YFSETQ. Trimming pared 4 bases from V and 0 bases from J, leaving 8 bases between. The CDR3 has 13 amino acids. The CDR3 nucleotides are TGCGCCAGCAGCGGCGGGAACTCCTACGAGCAGTACTTC. This encodes CASSGGNSYEQYF.

This rearrangement joins TRBV6-1 to TRBJ2-1, with 9 bases matching TRBD2. Unmatched junction bases numbered 6, after V lost 6 bases and J lost 3 bases. CDR3 size: 15 residues. The germline V gene has CDR1 MNHNS and CDR2 SASEGT. The CDR3 DNA reads as TGTGCCAGCAGGCAGAGCGGGGGGCTCTACAATGAGCAGTTCTTC. Amino acid sequence: CASRQSGGLYNEQFF.

This chain connects TRBV28 to TRBJ2-1, with 11 bases aligning to TRBD2. The CDR3 consists of 14 residues. In germline, CDR1 is MDHEN, CDR2 SYDVKM. The V gene end was trimmed by 6 bases and the J gene end by 7 bases; junction bases not matched to a gene: 5. CDR3 region: CASSRRLAGNEQFF. As DNA, the CDR3 is TGTGCCAGCAGCCGACGACTAGCGGGAAATGAGCAGTTCTTC.